This entry lists 27 T cell receptor beta chains sequenced from one sample in a study of cytomegalovirus exposure and HLA in healthy donors. The table came from immunoSEQ multiplex PCR; TCRdb's copy has only in-frame clones and leaves some out. Of approximately 150,000 clones in the sample, 80% to 85% are singletons; the top ten hold about 9.4%. Sequenced input: PBMCs. These receptors were collected from a man under 40 in good health and CMV-seropositive.

The V and J genes are TRBV4-3 and TRBJ1-1; D remains ambiguous. The CDR3 consists of 15 residues. Germline CDR1 is LGHNA and CDR2 is YSLEER. V lost 3 bases, J lost 5 bases, and 16 bases lay in between. CDR3 loop: CASSQSQFLRTEAFF. DNA for the CDR3: TGCGCCAGCAGCCAGTCACAATTCCTCAGGACTGAAGCTTTCTTT.

V and J are TRBV18 and TRBJ2-7; possibly TRBD1 for D (6 bases). The CDR3 has 14 amino acids. The ends were cut back, 3 bases at V and 7 bases at J, with 16 bases in the middle. Germline lookup yields CDR1 KGHSH and CDR2 LQKENI. Here the CDR3 DNA reads TGTGCCAGCTCACCCACAGGGCTACTAGATGAGCAGTACTTC. Translation gives CASSPTGLLDEQYF.

This chain connects TRBV7-2 to TRBJ2-3; the match to TRBD2 covers 8 bases. V was clipped by 5 bases and J by 10 bases; unmatched bases: 8. The length of the CDR3 is 13 residues. Germline loops: CDR1 SGHTA, CDR2 FQGNSA. CDR3 DNA sequence: TGTGCCAGCAGCCTTTCGGGGGGGAAGGCGCAGTATTTT. Amino acid sequence: CASSLSGGKAQYF.

The genes are TRBV4-3 and TRBJ1-2, with D unclear. Germline values: CDR1 LGHNA, CDR2 YSLEER. V was shortened by 0 bases and J by 2 bases, with 7 bases between the two germline ends. The CDR3 is 14 amino acids. CDR3 loop: CASSQDAENYGYTF. The CDR3, as DNA: TGCGCCAGCAGCCAAGATGCTGAGAACTATGGCTACACCTTC.

CDR3 region: CASTPGGLEDNEQFF. The CDR3 bases are TGTGCCAGCACCCCGGGTGGGTTAGAGGACAATGAGCAGTTCTTC. The V gene is TRBV28, the J gene TRBJ2-1; D unclear. V lost 7 bases and J lost 5, with 18 bases in between. The CDR3 consists of 15 residues. In germline, CDR1 is MDHEN, CDR2 SYDVKM.

J is TRBJ2-2 and V is TRBV9, with 9 bases that match TRBD1. The CDR3 runs to 16 residues. Germline trimming cut 3 bases from V and 3 bases from J; bases unmatched to any gene: 6. Germline values: CDR1 SGDLS, CDR2 YYNGEE. CDR3 nucleotides: TGTGCCAGCAGCGGCCACAGGGGGCTGGACACCGGGGAGCTGTTTTTT. This gives the protein CASSGHRGLDTGELFF. The full variable domain, with the rest looked up from reference TRBV9 and TRBJ2-2, is DSGVTQTPKHLITATGQRVTLRCSPRSGDLSVYWYQQSLDQGLQFLIQYYNGEERAKGNILERFSAQQFPDLHSELNLSSLELGDSALYFCASSGHRGLDTGELFFGEGSRLTVL.

The rearrangement links TRBV30 to TRBJ2-5, with TRBD2 matching 9 bases. Germline trimming cut 4 bases from V and 5 bases from J; bases unmatched to any gene: 8. CDR1 is GTSNPN, CDR2 SVGIG, per germline (reference sequence). The CDR3 is 14 residues long. CDR3 sequence: CAWTDSGGLETQYF. In DNA form, the CDR3 reads TGTGCCTGGACCGATAGCGGGGGACTGGAGACCCAGTACTTC. Full variable domain (remainder filled in from reference TRBV30 and TRBJ2-5): SQTIHQWPATLVQPVGSPLSLECTVEGTSNPNLYWYRQAAGRGLQLLFYSVGIGQISSEVPQNLSASRPQDRQFILSSKKLLLSDSGFYLCAWTDSGGLETQYFGPGTRLLVL.

The table lists this clone with a few counts. This chain connects TRBV7-3 to TRBJ2-4; maybe TRBD2 (5 bases). Per germline, CDR1 SGHTA and CDR2 FQGTGA. The CDR3 loop spans 15 amino acids. Trimming took 6 bases from V and 0 from J, leaving 12 bases between them. CDR3 sequence reads: CASSPDGVAKNIQYF. The CDR3 DNA is TGTGCCAGCAGTCCCGACGGGGTAGCCAAAAACATTCAGTACTTC.

This clone occurred a few times. V gene TRBV28 combines with J gene TRBJ1-5; no clear D gene. Germline assignment: CDR1 MDHEN and CDR2 SYDVKM. The CDR3 has 12 residues. V lost 11 bases and J lost 1, with 9 bases in between. The chain's CDR3 is CAATESNQPQHF. CDR3 bases: TGTGCCGCCACTGAGAGCAATCAGCCCCAGCATTTT.

This clone was observed a few times. The chain is built from TRBV7-3 and TRBJ2-1; the D gene is possibly TRBD2 (6 bases). Germline-derived CDR1 and CDR2 are SGHTA and FQGTGA. Trimming left V 1 base short and J 8 bases short, with 12 bases between. CDR3 length: 14 residues. The CDR3 region is CASSLRSGGHEQFF. The DNA of the CDR3 is TGTGCCAGCAGCTTAAGATCCGGAGGGCATGAGCAGTTCTTC.

J is TRBJ2-7 and V is TRBV4-2; D is possibly TRBD2 (6 bases). V was trimmed by 4 bases and J by 2 bases, leaving 12 bases between them. CDR3 length: 14 residues. Germline V lookup: CDR1 LGHNA, CDR2 YNFKEQ. The CDR3 coding sequence is TGTGCCAGCAGCCCGGGTGGGAGGCCCTACGAGCAGTACTTC. It specifies CASSPGGRPYEQYF.

The CDR3 loop is CASSLHREGDTQYF. CDR3 nucleotide sequence: TGTGCCAGCAGCTTGCACAGGGAGGGAGATACGCAGTATTTT. The gene calls are TRBV5-4 and TRBJ2-3; tentative D call: TRBD2 (7 bases). Looked up from germline, CDR1 is SGHNT and CDR2 is YYREEE (reference sequence). The CDR3 consists of 14 residues. Trimming shortened V by 1 base and J by 5 bases, and 11 bases separated the two germline ends.

In DNA, the CDR3 is TGTGCCAGCAGCTTAGGGTGGGTCCTCCAGGGGGTGGATGGCTATGGCTACACCTTC. This gives the protein CASSLGWVLQGVDGYGYTF. V is TRBV13 and J is TRBJ1-2; 7 nucleotides match TRBD1. The V gene end was trimmed by 0 bases and the J gene end by 4 bases; junction bases not matched to a gene: 17. The CDR3 runs to 19 residues. Germline CDR1 PRHDT, CDR2 FYEKMQ (reference sequence). Full variable domain (outside the CDR3, taken from reference TRBV13 and TRBJ1-2): AAGVIQSPRHLIKEKRETATLKCYPIPRHDTVYWYQQGPGQDPQFLISFYEKMQSDKGSIPDRFSAQQFSDYHSELNMSSLELGDSALYFCASSLGWVLQGVDGYGYTFGSGTRLTVV.

This rearrangement joins TRBV5-6 to TRBJ2-3, with D unclear. Germline V gene lookup returns CDR1 SGHDT and CDR2 YYEEEE. V gave up 2 bases and J gave up 6 bases, with 10 bases separating them. This CDR3 region has 13 residues. CDR3 region: CASSFSPGDTQYF. As DNA, the CDR3 is TGTGCCAGCAGCTTCTCCCCCGGGGATACGCAGTATTTT.

The rearrangement joins TRBV29-1 to TRBJ2-1; the match to TRBD1 covers 9 bases. V trimming: 3 bases; J trimming: 11 bases; junction bases outside the gene matches: 8. The CDR3 consists of 13 residues. Germline V lookup: CDR1 SQVTM, CDR2 ANQGSEA. CDR3 DNA: TGCAGCGTTGACGGGACAGGGCCTAATCAGCAGTTCTTC. The encoded protein is CSVDGTGPNQQFF.

The J gene is TRBJ2-3, the V gene TRBV14; 12 bases line up with TRBD2. V trimming: 5 bases; J trimming: 4 bases; junction bases outside the gene matches: 7. There are 16 residues in the CDR3. CDR1 and CDR2 (germline): SGHDN, FVKESK. The CDR3 protein is CASSSRLAGGADTQYF. CDR3 bases: TGTGCCAGCAGCTCGCGGCTAGCGGGAGGGGCAGATACGCAGTATTTT.

J is TRBJ2-7 and V is TRBV6-5; 7 positions agree with TRBD2. Looked up from germline, CDR1 is MNHEY and CDR2 is SVGAGI. The CDR3 length is 14 residues. V lost 2 bases and J lost 5; bases outside the gene matches: 6. The CDR3 loop reads CASSYGRLAHEQYF. In DNA form, the CDR3 reads TGTGCCAGCAGTTACGGGAGACTAGCCCACGAGCAGTACTTC.

The genes are TRBV11-2 and TRBJ1-3; maybe TRBD1 (6 bases). CDR3 length: 18 residues. Looked up from germline, CDR1 is SGHAT and CDR2 is FQNNGV. Deletions cut 2 bases from V and 0 bases from J, with 17 bases between. DNA of the CDR3: TGTGCCAGCAGCTTACCCGGGGCGGGCAGGGGCTCTGGAAACACCATATATTTT. Translation: CASSLPGAGRGSGNTIYF.

The chain employs TRBV7-9 and TRBJ2-7, with a tentative D call TRBD2 (5 bases). The CDR3 covers 16 residues. Germline-derived CDR1 and CDR2 are SEHNR and FQNEAQ (reference sequence). Trimming pared 0 bases from V and 3 bases from J, leaving 15 bases between. The CDR3 protein is CASSLAGSEWDYEQYF. CDR3 coding DNA: TGTGCCAGCAGCTTAGCGGGGAGCGAATGGGACTACGAGCAGTACTTC.

The CDR3, as DNA: TGCGCCAGCAGCTTGGAACGGTTCACCGGGGAGCTGTTTTTT. Translation gives CASSLERFTGELFF. V is TRBV5-1 and J is TRBJ2-2, with D unresolved. Germline CDR1 and CDR2: SGHRS and YFSETQ. The CDR3 spans 14 residues. Trimming removed 0 bases at V and 4 bases at J, with 7 bases between. Using reference TRBV5-1 and TRBJ2-2 for the parts outside the CDR3, the full variable domain is KAGVTQTPRYLIKTRGQQVTLSCSPISGHRSVSWYQQTPGQGLQFLFEYFSETQRNKGNFPGRFSGRQFSNSRSEMNVSTLELGDSALYLCASSLERFTGELFFGEGSRLTVL.

In DNA form, the CDR3 reads TGTGCCAGCTCACCGGGGGACACGGGCTACACCTTC. It codes for CASSPGDTGYTF. The chain employs TRBV18 and TRBJ1-2; possible D gene TRBD1, 6 bases. The germline V gene has CDR1 KGHSH and CDR2 LQKENI. The CDR3 extends over 12 amino acids. V was clipped by 3 bases and J by 8 bases, with 10 bases between them. Full variable domain (remainder filled in from reference TRBV18 and TRBJ1-2): NAGVMQNPRHLVRRRGQEARLRCSPMKGHSHVYWYRQLPEEGLKFMVYLQKENIIDESGMPKERFSAEFPKEGPSILRIQQVVRGDSAAYFCASSPGDTGYTFGSGTRLTVV.

The V and J genes are TRBV7-7 and TRBJ2-5, with 8 bases lining up with TRBD1. Per germline, CDR1 SSHAT and CDR2 FNYEAQ (reference sequence). V lost 5 bases, J lost 2 bases, and 7 bases stayed unmatched. The CDR3 is 15 amino acids. CDR3 coding DNA: TGTGCCAGCAGCACAGGACAGGGTGGACAAGAGACCCAGTACTTC. Residues: CASSTGQGGQETQYF. Full variable domain (remainder filled in from reference TRBV7-7 and TRBJ2-5): GAGVSQSPRYKVTKRGQDVTLRCDPISSHATLYWYQQALGQGPEFLTYFNYEAQPDKSGLPSDRFSAERPEGSISTLTIQRTEQRDSAMYRCASSTGQGGQETQYFGPGTRLLVL.

V usage is TRBV7-3 and J usage is TRBJ2-3; D is ambiguous. The CDR3 is 12 amino acids. V lost 5 bases to trimming and J lost 0 bases, with 3 bases between them. CDR1 is SGHTA, CDR2 FQGTGA, per germline. The CDR3, as DNA: TGTGCCAGCAGCCCTAGCACAGATACGCAGTATTTT. Translated, it gives CASSPSTDTQYF.

The table lists this clone with a count of one. This chain joins TRBV7-8 and TRBJ1-1; 7 nucleotides agree with TRBD1. V lost 4 bases and J lost 0; bases outside the gene matches: 5. The CDR3 covers 15 residues. Germline V gives CDR1 SGHVS, CDR2 FQNEAQ. The CDR3 DNA reads as TGTGCCAGCAGCTCTGCCGGGACAGTGAACACTGAAGCTTTCTTT. Protein: CASSSAGTVNTEAFF. Drawing the rest from reference TRBV7-8 and TRBJ1-1, the complete variable domain is GAGVSQSPRYKVAKRGQDVALRCDPISGHVSLFWYQQALGQGPEFLTYFQNEAQLDKSGLPSDRFFAERPEGSVSTLKIQRTQQEDSAVYLCASSSAGTVNTEAFFGQGTRLTVV.

This sequence joins TRBV20-1 and TRBJ2-5; TRBD1 agrees at 7 bases. The J call may be mistaken, given a closer DNA end match to TRBJ2-7. This CDR3 is built from 10 residues. The germline CDR1 and CDR2 sequences are DFQATT and SNEGSKA (reference sequence). CDR3: CSAGQDEQYF. Here the CDR3 DNA reads TGCAGTGCAGGACAGGACGAGCAGTACTTC.

The chain has TRBV30 and TRBJ2-1; TRBD1 might be the D (6 bases). This CDR3 spans 14 amino acids. Germline V gene data show CDR1 as GTSNPN and CDR2 as SVGIG (reference sequence). Trimming removed 1 base at V and 8 bases at J, with 15 bases between. As DNA, the CDR3 is TGTGCCTGGAGTGATTCGGGACATGGGGATGAGCAGTTCTTC. This translates into CAWSDSGHGDEQFF.

V gene TRBV28 combines with J gene TRBJ1-1, with D maybe TRBD1 (6 bases). V lost 2 bases, J lost 6 bases, and 10 bases lay in between. This CDR3 is 13 amino acids long. Germline lookup yields CDR1 MDHEN and CDR2 SYDVKM. The CDR3 DNA sequence: TGTGCCAGCAGTTTAACAGGGTGGGCTGAAGCTTTCTTT. Protein product: CASSLTGWAEAFF.